One and the same sample provided the 27 T cell receptor beta chains below, sequenced in a study of identical twins. TCRdb ran MiXCR on the 5' RACE reads and lists one entry per CDR3 protein. The repertoire holds approximately 1.8 million distinct CDR3 sequences, with under 35% as singletons. Sequences were obtained from cord blood. The receptors come from a newborn girl in good health.

With regard to this clonotype: One junction end disagrees with the germline gene, perhaps due to a read error. V usage is TRBV5-6 and J usage is TRBJ2-5; D might be TRBD1 (6 bases). The last part of the DNA fits TRBJ2-7 better; the J call may be wrong. The CDR3 spans 15 residues. Per the germline V gene, CDR1 is SGHDT and CDR2 is YYEEEE. CDR3 bases: TGTGCCGGCAGCTTGGAACAGGGCAGGACCCACGAGCAGTACTTC. Protein product: CAGSLEQGRTHEQYF.

There are a few counts of this clonotype. The chain is built from TRBV6-5 and TRBJ2-2; D is possibly TRBD2 (6 bases). The CDR3 extends over 17 amino acids. Germline CDR1 reads MNHEY; CDR2 reads SVGAGI. The germline V and J ends were trimmed by 1 base and 3 bases, with 15 bases remaining between them. CDR3 bases: TGTGCCAGCAGTTACTTAACCGGGACTTACTACACCGGGGAGCTGTTTTTT. This translates into CASSYLTGTYYTGELFF.

This clonotype has a handful of counts. The V and J genes are TRBV27 and TRBJ1-2; a possible D gene is TRBD1 (5 bases). CDR3 length: 15 residues. Germline CDR1 and CDR2: MNHEY and SMNVEV (reference sequence). V dropped 2 bases and J dropped 3 bases, with 13 bases sitting between them. Here the CDR3 DNA reads TGTGCCAGCAGTTTAGGCCGGGACTCCTACTATGGCTACACCTTC. It specifies CASSLGRDSYYGYTF.

Details on this clonotype: At one end, the junction sequence differs from germline, possibly due to a read error. This chain connects TRBV20-1 to TRBJ2-1; TRBD1 matches 9 bases. CDR1 and CDR2 from the germline V gene are DFQATT and SNEGSKA (reference sequence). The CDR3 length is 16 residues. The CDR3 here is CSARDLGQGSFNEQFF. The CDR3 coding sequence is TGCAGTGCTAGAGACCTGGGACAGGGTTCCTTCAATGAGCAGTTCTTC.

This sequence joins TRBV19 and TRBJ1-6, with TRBD1 matching over 7 bases. V shed 11 bases, J shed 9 bases, and the junction held 10 bases outside the gene matches. The CDR3 sequence is 13 residues long. CDR1 is LNHDA, CDR2 SQIVND, per germline (reference sequence). CDR3 nucleotides: TGTGCCGGCCAAGACAGGGTCGGTTCACCCCTCCACTTT. Amino acids: CAGQDRVGSPLHF.

This chain uses TRBV20-1 with TRBJ2-3, with 7 positions matching TRBD2. The length of the CDR3 is 18 residues. CDR1 and CDR2 (germline): DFQATT, SNEGSKA (reference sequence). With V trimmed by 4 bases and J by 0 bases, 16 bases remained unmatched. The CDR3 DNA follows: TGCAGTGCTAAGGGGAGCGGGAAACAGTGGGGTAGCACAGATACGCAGTATTTT. This codes for CSAKGSGKQWGSTDTQYF.

Ten or more counts support this clonotype. The chain links TRBV10-3 to TRBJ2-7, with 9 bases aligning to TRBD1. This CDR3 spans 12 amino acids. Germline loops: CDR1 ENHRY, CDR2 SYGVKD. The ends lost 5 bases at V and 6 bases at J; junction bases unmatched: 2. The CDR3 DNA reads TGTGCCATCAGTCCGGACAGGGGCGAGCAGTACTTC. This encodes CAISPDRGEQYF.

J is TRBJ1-1 and V is TRBV7-6; no clear D. The CDR3 spans 15 residues. Germline CDR1 and CDR2: SGHVS and FNYEAQ. The V gene lost 8 bases and the J gene lost 0 bases, with 16 bases spanning the gap. DNA of the CDR3: TGTGCCAGCGGCCTAATCCCGCTTGTGAACACTGAAGCTTTCTTT. Amino acids: CASGLIPLVNTEAFF.

This clonotype was seen only a few times. V usage is TRBV9 and J usage is TRBJ2-4, with 7 bases that match TRBD2. CDR3 length: 13 residues. The V segment lost 3 bases and the J segment 8 bases; nucleotides outside the gene matches: 5. Germline loops: CDR1 SGDLS, CDR2 YYNGEE. The CDR3: CASSERGGDIQYF. The CDR3 nucleotides are TGTGCCAGCAGCGAGCGGGGAGGGGACATTCAGTACTTC. Full variable domain (missing parts from reference TRBV9 and TRBJ2-4): DSGVTQTPKHLITATGQRVTLRCSPRSGDLSVYWYQQSLDQGLQFLIQYYNGEERAKGNILERFSAQQFPDLHSELNLSSLELGDSALYFCASSERGGDIQYFGAGTRLSVL.

This clonotype was observed at least ten times. This sequence joins TRBV12-3 or TRBV12-4 and TRBJ2-3; unclear D gene. The CDR3 runs to 15 residues. V was shortened by 3 bases and J by 0 bases, with 10 bases between the two germline ends. The CDR3 spells CASSFGGSSTDTQYF. CDR3 sequence (DNA): TGTGCCAGCAGTTTCGGCGGATCTAGCACAGATACGCAGTATTTT.

Note on this clonotype: A much larger clone differs by one base, so this may be a read error. This chain joins TRBV20-1 and TRBJ2-7, with D tentatively TRBD1 (5 bases). The last part of the DNA fits TRBJ2-5 better; the J call may be wrong. From germline, CDR1 is DFQATT and CDR2 SNEGSKA (reference sequence). The CDR3 has 12 residues. The CDR3 DNA sequence: TGCAGTGCTAGGGCAGGGCAAGGGACCCAGTACTTC. Protein: CSARAGQGTQYF.

This clonotype has only a few counts. This chain uses TRBV7-2 with TRBJ2-5; TRBD2 agrees at 10 bases. Gene TRBJ2-7 matches the end of the DNA better, so the J call may be wrong. This CDR3 is 16 amino acids long. The germline CDR1 and CDR2 sequences are SGHTA and FQGNSA. The chain's CDR3 is CASSLVAASGGLEQYF. Written as DNA, the CDR3 is TGTGCCAGCAGCTTAGTGGCGGCTAGCGGGGGTCTCGAGCAGTACTTC.

This clonotype occurred a few times. DNA of the CDR3: TGTGCCAGCAGCTACGGTACGCCCTCCTACAATGAGCAGTTCTTC. Translating gives CASSYGTPSYNEQFF. The J gene is TRBJ2-1, the V gene TRBV11-2; no clear D. V dropped 4 bases and J dropped 0 bases, with 10 bases sitting between them. From germline, CDR1 is SGHAT and CDR2 FQNNGV. The CDR3 extends over 15 amino acids. Together with reference TRBV11-2 and TRBJ2-1, the CDR3 gives the full variable domain: EAGVAQSPRYKIIEKRQSVAFWCNPISGHATLYWYQQILGQGPKLLIQFQNNGVVDDSQLPKDRFSAERLKGVDSTLKIQPAKLEDSAVYLCASSYGTPSYNEQFFGPGTRLTVL.

The chain couples TRBV3-1 to TRBJ2-5; D unresolved. The V end lost 0 bases, the J end lost 2 bases, and 13 bases lay between the germline ends. The CDR3 is made up of 16 amino acids. Looked up from germline, CDR1 is LGHDT and CDR2 is YNNKEL (reference sequence). CDR3 DNA sequence: TGTGCCAGCAGCCAAGATATCCAGTTGGGGCAAGAGACCCAGTACTTC. It translates to CASSQDIQLGQETQYF.

A few counts support this clonotype. At one end the junction does not follow the germline gene, possibly because of a read error. The rearrangement uses TRBV3-1 and TRBJ1-5, with a weak D call TRBD1 (5 bases). The CDR3 loop spans 14 amino acids. Germline CDR1 reads LGHDT; CDR2 reads YNNKEL (reference sequence). The CDR3 sequence is CASSRGLPYQPQHF. CDR3 nucleotides: TGCGCCAGCAGCCGGGGCCTGCCCTATCAGCCCCAGCATTTT.

The chain employs TRBV7-8 and TRBJ2-1; D not resolved. V dropped 0 bases and J dropped 5 bases, with 8 bases sitting between them. This CDR3 region has 14 residues. Germline V lookup: CDR1 SGHVS, CDR2 FQNEAQ. The DNA of the CDR3 is TGTGCCAGCAGCTTAGCGGCCGTGCACAATGAGCAGTTCTTC. Translated: CASSLAAVHNEQFF.

J is TRBJ2-1 and V is TRBV28; 7 nucleotides match TRBD2. Germline V gives CDR1 MDHEN, CDR2 SYDVKM. J lost 7 bases, V lost 7 bases, and 13 bases had no gene match. The CDR3 spans 15 residues. The CDR3 bases are TGTGCCAGCACCGACTGGACGGCGGGAGAGAATGAGCAGTTCTTC. This codes for CASTDWTAGENEQFF.

The gene calls are TRBV29-1 and TRBJ1-1; tentative D call: TRBD1 (5 bases). Germline CDR1 is SQVTM and CDR2 is ANQGSEA. The CDR3 consists of 14 residues. V was trimmed by 3 bases and J by 6 bases, leaving 17 bases between them. CDR3 region: CSVEGPTRGAEAFF. Here the CDR3 DNA reads TGCAGCGTTGAGGGACCTACCCGAGGCGCTGAAGCTTTCTTT.

This clonotype was observed at least ten times. The rearrangement joins TRBV5-1 to TRBJ2-5; D not resolved. The V end was cut by 2 bases, the J end by 0 bases, with 11 bases between. The germline V gene encodes CDR1 SGHRS and CDR2 YFSETQ. The CDR3 has 15 amino acids. CDR3 region: CASSFRAGYQETQYF. The CDR3, as DNA: TGCGCCAGCAGCTTTAGGGCCGGCTACCAAGAGACCCAGTACTTC.

Concerning this clonotype itself: Since a much larger clone is just one base distant, this may be a read error. This chain connects TRBV29-1 to TRBJ2-4, with D possibly being TRBD1 (6 bases). The J call may not be correct, given that the DNA end is closer to TRBJ2-7. The CDR3 consists of 13 residues. Germline-derived CDR1 and CDR2 are SQVTM and ANQGSEA. CDR3 sequence: CSVATGNTYEQYF. CDR3 bases: TGCAGCGTTGCCACAGGGAACACCTACGAGCAGTACTTC.

This rearrangement joins TRBV29-1 to TRBJ1-1; D is ambiguous. The V and J ends lost 7 bases and 1 base respectively, with 10 bases between them. Germline V gene lookup returns CDR1 SQVTM and CDR2 ANQGSEA. The CDR3 has 12 amino acids. CDR3 loop: CSAITWNTEAFF. CDR3 DNA: TGCAGCGCAATTACATGGAACACTGAAGCTTTCTTT.

The table lists this clonotype with a few counts. This rearrangement joins TRBV27 to TRBJ2-3; possibly TRBD1 for D (6 bases). The germline V gene encodes CDR1 MNHEY and CDR2 SMNVEV (reference sequence). Between the trimmed V and J ends, which lost 5 bases and 1 base, there was a span of 13 bases. CDR3 length equals 15 residues. CDR3 protein: CASSQDSRRTDTQYF. CDR3 nucleotide sequence: TGTGCCAGCAGTCAGGACAGCCGGCGCACAGATACGCAGTATTTT.

This chain uses TRBV20-1 with TRBJ2-6; D possibly corresponds to TRBD1 (6 bases). Per the germline V gene, CDR1 is DFQATT and CDR2 is SNEGSKA (reference sequence). The CDR3 is made up of 15 amino acids. V gave up 7 bases and J gave up 2 bases, with 15 bases separating them. The CDR3 DNA is TGCAGTGTAAAAAAACAGGGTACTGGGGCCAACGTCCTGACTTTC. Amino acid sequence: CSVKKQGTGANVLTF.

This clonotype was seen a handful of times. V usage is TRBV28 and J usage is TRBJ2-7; 12 bases align to TRBD2. This CDR3 is 17 amino acids long. Trimming took 6 bases from V and 1 from J; bases not matched to a gene: 10. Germline values: CDR1 MDHEN, CDR2 SYDVKM. CDR3 residues: CASRGATGLAGSYEQYF. CDR3 nucleotide sequence: TGTGCCAGCAGGGGAGCAACGGGACTAGCGGGTTCCTACGAGCAGTACTTC.

This clonotype was seen a handful of times. The rearrangement uses TRBV20-1 and TRBJ2-3, with 7 bases aligning to TRBD2. V lost 5 bases to trimming and J lost 4 bases; unmatched junction nucleotides: 12. The CDR3 runs 15 residues. Germline values: CDR1 DFQATT, CDR2 SNEGSKA (reference sequence). CDR3 protein: CSAWLGGSRADTQYF. Written as DNA, the CDR3 is TGCAGTGCTTGGCTGGGCGGGAGTCGGGCAGATACGCAGTATTTT.

The chain carries TRBV6-6 and TRBJ2-3; 11 positions agree with TRBD2. CDR1 is MNHNY, CDR2 SVGAGI, per germline (reference sequence). The CDR3 extends over 16 amino acids. V lost 2 bases and J lost 6; bases outside the gene matches: 7. The CDR3 bases are TGTGCCAGCAGTTACGACACTAGCGGGAGTGGGGATACGCAGTATTTT. It yields the protein CASSYDTSGSGDTQYF.

V and J are TRBV15 and TRBJ1-1, with D hard to call. Germline CDR1 reads LNHNV; CDR2 reads YYDKDF (reference sequence). This CDR3 region has 13 residues. Trimming took 0 bases from V and 5 from J, leaving 7 bases between them. The CDR3 nucleotides are TGTGCCACCAGCAGAGATGAAGGGACTGAAGCTTTCTTT. Translated, it gives CATSRDEGTEAFF.